These 5 T cell receptor beta chains were sequenced from one sample in a study of blood T cell repertoires in COVID-19 (dated by TCRdb to 2018 to 2020). Preparation of the library involved the immunoSEQ multiplex PCR assay. TCRdb obtained this table from immuneACCESS and retained in-frame rearrangements with V and J assigned. These tables miss some clones; where compared with another copy, unresolved V genes account for less than half of the shortfall, and the remainder is unexplained. The table for this sample lists around 56,000 clones; roughly 70% of them were counted only once. Around 19% of the sample is taken by the ten largest. Sequenced: peripheral blood. These receptors came from a woman aged 50 to 60 with active or convalescent COVID-19.

The chain has TRBV19 and TRBJ1-3, with D perhaps matching TRBD1 (6 bases). Looked up from germline, CDR1 is LNHDA and CDR2 is SQIVND (reference sequence). The CDR3 covers 16 residues. V lost 7 bases and J 0 bases, leaving 16 bases between the germline ends. The CDR3 DNA reads TGTGCCAGTACCCCCCGGACAGACCCCTCTGGAAACACCATATATTTT. Translated: CASTPRTDPSGNTIYF.

The V gene is TRBV29-1, the J gene TRBJ2-7, with D possibly being TRBD1 (6 bases). The CDR3 spans 12 residues. CDR1 SQVTM and CDR2 ANQGSEA come from the germline V gene. Trimming left V 4 bases short and J 2 bases short, with 9 bases between. The chain's CDR3 is CSVGQVPYEQYF. The CDR3 nucleotides read TGCAGCGTTGGACAGGTGCCCTACGAGCAGTACTTC.

This clone was observed a few times. V usage is TRBV6-1 and J usage is TRBJ1-4, with 9 bases identical to TRBD1. The CDR3 spans 15 residues. Trimming removed 3 bases from V and 7 bases from J; junction bases left unmatched: 6. In germline, CDR1 is MNHNS, CDR2 SASEGT. The DNA for the CDR3 is TGTGCCAGCAGTGAGGCTACAGGGGGCAGTGAAAAACTGTTTTTT. It encodes CASSEATGGSEKLFF.

The rearrangement links TRBV5-6 to TRBJ2-7, with TRBD1 identical over 8 bases. The length of the CDR3 is 18 residues. CDR1 SGHDT and CDR2 YYEEEE come from the germline V gene. With 2 bases clipped from V and 1 base from J, the junction kept 14 bases outside the gene matches. In DNA, the CDR3 is TGTGCCAGCAGCTTTTGGGGTCGGTGGGACAGGCCTTCCTACGAGCAGTACTTC. It encodes CASSFWGRWDRPSYEQYF. Drawing the rest from reference TRBV5-6 and TRBJ2-7, the complete variable domain is DAGVTQSPTHLIKTRGQQVTLRCSPKSGHDTVSWYQQALGQGPQFIFQYYEEEERQRGNFPDRFSGHQFPNYSSELNVNALLLGDSALYLCASSFWGRWDRPSYEQYFGPGTRLTVT.

This chain connects TRBV5-8 to TRBJ1-2, with unresolved D. Germline loops: CDR1 SGHTS, CDR2 YDEGEE. V lost 4 bases, J lost 6 bases, and 13 bases lay in between. CDR3 size: 13 residues. The CDR3 sequence: CASSPLGRHGYTF. In DNA form, the CDR3 reads TGTGCCAGCAGCCCCCTAGGGAGGCATGGCTACACCTTC.